The text below deals with one T cell receptor beta chain. The ends lost 6 bases at V and 0 bases at J; junction bases unmatched: 10. The CDR3 totals 17 residues. Germline CDR1 ENHRY, CDR2 SYGVKD. The data were obtained in a study of patients and donors after allogeneic stem cell transplantation. TCRdb called the RT-PCR reads again in MiXCR, with one record for every CDR3 protein. The data contain 190,000 or so distinct CDR3 sequences, around 41% of them seen just once; the ten biggest clones take up approximately 10%. This TCR was sampled from a human donor who was either an allogeneic HSCT recipient or a stem cell or donor lymphocyte infusion donor (not recorded which). It is not recorded whose cells these are; they may come from a transplant donor. The chain uses TRBV10-3 and TRBJ1-5, with 8 bases that match TRBD1. Specimen: blood, either unsorted or a sorted T cell fraction (not recorded which). The CDR3 sequence is CAISGTGDKNSNQPQHF. The DNA of the CDR3 is TGTGCCATCAGCGGGACAGGTGATAAGAATAGCAATCAGCCCCAGCATTTT.